This T cell receptor beta chain was found in a study of CXCR3-negative and CXCR3-positive naive CD8 T cells. Study-wide results and caveats: TRBV-TRBJ usage was similar across naive CXCR3 subsets but distinct in memory cells. Naive cells positive for CXCR3 carried more hydrophobic TRB CDR3s than CXCR3-negative ones.

Worth noting for this clonotype: Its specificity is not known.

The length of the CDR3 is 14 residues. The libraries of TRB cDNA were constructed through 5' RACE using UMI labels. TCRdb processed the 5' RACE reads again and assigns one entry to each CDR3 protein, with no DNA. The sample has approximately 100,000 distinct CDR3 sequences. Material: naive CXCR3+ CD8+ T cells from blood. Subset meaning: CD45RO-CCR7+CD27+CD95- naive CD8+ T cells expressing CXCR3 (TNR3+). The chain employs TRBV12-3 or TRBV12-4 and TRBJ1-2; TCRdb's D gene call, TRBD1, goes unchecked for lack of DNA. This clonotype originated in a human donor in good health. Some clones in this sample may be carry-over from other donors' samples. The CDR3 loop reads CASSRQGAAYGYTF.